This T cell receptor (beta chain) was recorded in a study of somatic mutations in cytotoxic T cells in rheumatoid arthritis. Study findings and constraints: No age-related increase in CD8+ clonality was seen in healthy controls, but one was seen in rheumatoid arthritis patients. Patients with a largest CD8+ clone exceeding 20% of CD8+ cells numbered about an eighth of the 65. For rheumatoid arthritis patients, the slight TRBV07 underrepresentation lacked multiple-comparison adjustment.

With regard to this clone: Its antigen is undetermined.

The V gene end was trimmed by 4 bases and the J gene end by 5 bases; junction bases not matched to a gene: 5. CDR1 SGHRS and CDR2 YFSETQ come from the germline V gene. The CDR3 totals 14 residues. After CD4+ and CD8+ cells were isolated by positive magnetic bead selection, their purity was checked by flow cytometry. Produced via immunoSEQ multiplex PCR; TCRdb's table is partial and in-frame only. The sample holds around 13,000 clones; about 77% are singletons and the top ten take around 22%. This clonotype originated in an adult with rheumatoid arthritis. Sequencing was done on a sample of CD8+ T cells sorted from blood. The chain has TRBV5-1 and TRBJ1-1, with TRBD1 matching 10 bases. This chain's CDR3 is CASSPDRGKTEAFF. DNA of the CDR3: TGCGCCAGCAGCCCGGACAGGGGGAAGACTGAAGCTTTCTTT.